This paragraph reports one T cell receptor (beta chain). Unique molecular identifiers were present on the cDNA, which also gained a universal primer site by template switching. Using its own MiXCR run on the 5' RACE reads, TCRdb lists one record per CDR3 protein. The sample lists 200,000 to 250,000 distinct CDR3 sequences; 11% to 15% were seen once. The CDR3 contains 15 residues. The V and J ends lost 3 bases and 2 bases respectively, with 15 bases between them. Looked up from germline, CDR1 is SGHKS and CDR2 is YYEKEE (reference sequence). This sample is drawn from a study of identical twins. The chain is built from TRBV5-5 and TRBJ2-7; perhaps TRBD2 as D (6 bases). The clonotype originates from a woman in her late teens or twenties in good health. Sequenced sample: memory (CD45RO+) T cells sorted from blood. CDR3 nucleotide sequence: TGTGCCAGCAGCTCGGCGGGGCGGGGCACCTACGAGCAGTACTTC. As protein: CASSSAGRGTYEQYF.